The next 24 T cell receptor beta chains were all read from a single sample in a study of control samples from healthy donors and cancer patients. The table came from immunoSEQ multiplex PCR; TCRdb's copy has only in-frame clones and leaves some out. The top ten clones hold just over 1% of a sample with roughly 160,000 clones, 96% of them seen once. The specimen sequenced was blood. Receptor source: a woman in her twenties or thirties in good health.

Written as DNA, the CDR3 is TGTGCCAGCAGTGAACACGAGGGGGCCTATGGCTACACCTTC. Translating gives CASSEHEGAYGYTF. The chain carries TRBV6-1 and TRBJ1-2, with 7 bases identical to TRBD1. The V and J ends lost 2 bases and 4 bases, in that order; junction bases with no gene match: 4. The length of the CDR3 is 14 residues. CDR1 is MNHNS and CDR2 is SASEGT in the germline V gene.

The V call is TRBV3-1 (or the pseudogene TRBV3-2), the J call TRBJ1-1; TRBD1 matches at 7 bases. This CDR3 contains 14 residues. J gave up 0 bases and V 6 bases, and 4 bases lay outside the gene matches. Germline loops: CDR1 LGHDT, CDR2 YNNKEL (reference sequence). CDR3 loop: CASSRGQLNTEAFF. For the CDR3, the DNA is TGTGCCAGCAGTCGGGGACAGCTGAACACTGAAGCTTTCTTT.

This chain's CDR3 is CASSTAGGASTGELFF. The CDR3, as DNA: TGTGCCAGCAGCACTGCCGGGGGGGCGTCCACCGGGGAGCTGTTTTTT. The V gene is TRBV9, the J gene TRBJ2-2, with 8 bases fitting TRBD2. The CDR3 totals 16 residues. Looked up from germline, CDR1 is SGDLS and CDR2 is YYNGEE. Trimming cost V 4 bases and J 4 bases; bases outside gene matches: 9.

The rearrangement links TRBV9 to TRBJ2-3, with D unresolved. Germline V gene data show CDR1 as SGDLS and CDR2 as YYNGEE. The CDR3 covers 14 residues. V was cut by 0 bases and J by 6 bases, with 11 bases left in between. The CDR3 loop reads CASSVALTGDTQYF. The CDR3 DNA reads TGTGCCAGCAGCGTAGCTTTGACGGGCGATACGCAGTATTTT.

The CDR3 region is CATSVEAAGGPYEQYF. The CDR3 bases are TGTGCCACCAGCGTAGAGGCGGCGGGGGGGCCGTACGAGCAGTACTTC. This chain uses TRBV15 with TRBJ2-7; 9 positions agree with TRBD2. Germline assignment: CDR1 LNHNV and CDR2 YYDKDF (reference sequence). The CDR3 runs 16 residues. The trim removed 5 bases at V and 4 bases at J, leaving 12 bases unmatched.

The chain carries TRBV5-8 and TRBJ1-6; maybe TRBD1 (6 bases). Trimming left V 5 bases short and J 8 bases short, with 17 bases between. The CDR3 runs 15 residues. CDR1 and CDR2 from the germline V gene are SGHTS and YDEGEE. The CDR3 DNA reads TGTGCCAGCAGTCGGGACATCAAGGTTTATTCACCCCTCCACTTT. Translation gives CASSRDIKVYSPLHF.

V usage is TRBV2 and J usage is TRBJ2-3; D might be TRBD2 (6 bases). V shed 5 bases and J shed 5 bases, with 11 bases lying between them. Germline V gene lookup returns CDR1 SNHLY and CDR2 FYNNEI. The CDR3 covers 13 residues. CDR3 amino acids: CASSRLVIDTQYF. Here the CDR3 DNA reads TGTGCCAGCAGTCGACTAGTTATAGATACGCAGTATTTT. The full variable domain, with the rest looked up from reference TRBV2 and TRBJ2-3, is EPEVTQTPSHQVTQMGQEVILRCVPISNHLYFYWYRQILGQKVEFLVSFYNNEISEKSEIFDDQFSVERPDGSNFTLKIRSTKLEDSAMYFCASSRLVIDTQYFGPGTRLTVL.

V usage is TRBV29-1 and J usage is TRBJ1-1, with D perhaps matching TRBD1 (5 bases). The CDR3 spans 14 residues. Germline-derived CDR1 and CDR2 are SQVTM and ANQGSEA. V lost 7 bases to trimming and J lost 3 bases, with 18 bases between them. The CDR3 here is CSGGLKVGHTEAFF. The DNA of the CDR3 is TGCAGCGGGGGTCTAAAGGTGGGACACACTGAAGCTTTCTTT.

This chain connects TRBV7-9 to TRBJ2-5; 14 bases align to TRBD2. V shed 4 bases and J 5 bases; nucleotides not matched to a gene: 12. The CDR3 loop spans 18 amino acids. From germline, CDR1 is SEHNR and CDR2 FQNEAQ (reference sequence). The CDR3: CASSSGLAGDWVPETQYF. As DNA, the CDR3 is TGTGCCAGCAGCTCGGGACTAGCGGGAGACTGGGTGCCGGAGACCCAGTACTTC.

V is TRBV28 and J is TRBJ1-6, with TRBD1 identical over 8 bases. J lost 2 bases, V lost 0 bases, and 0 bases had no gene match. This CDR3 is built from 16 residues. Germline V lookup: CDR1 MDHEN, CDR2 SYDVKM. The CDR3 sequence is CASSLWGQAYNSPLHF. The CDR3 coding sequence is TGTGCCAGCAGTTTATGGGGACAGGCCTATAATTCACCCCTCCACTTT.

The chain combines TRBV19 with TRBJ2-3; 9 bases line up with TRBD1. CDR1 and CDR2 (germline): LNHDA, SQIVND (reference sequence). The CDR3 is made up of 14 amino acids. V shed 2 bases and J 6 bases; nucleotides not matched to a gene: 3. CDR3 coding DNA: TGTGCCAGTAGTATATTACAGGGGGCGGATACGCAGTATTTT. Amino acid sequence: CASSILQGADTQYF.

This sequence joins TRBV27 and TRBJ2-7; 7 bases map to TRBD2. Germline assignment: CDR1 MNHEY and CDR2 SMNVEV (reference sequence). The CDR3 sequence is 13 residues long. The V segment lost 4 bases and the J segment 3 bases; nucleotides outside the gene matches: 3. The CDR3 nucleotides are TGTGCCAGCAGTTGGCGGGAGAACTACGAGCAGTACTTC. Protein: CASSWRENYEQYF.

The chain couples TRBV3-1 (or the pseudogene TRBV3-2) to TRBJ2-2; no clear D gene. Germline CDR1 is LGHDT and CDR2 is YNNKEL (reference sequence). V was shortened by 4 bases and J by 0 bases, with 12 bases between the two germline ends. The length of the CDR3 is 16 residues. Here the CDR3 reads CASSPSGQPNTGELFF. The CDR3 DNA is TGTGCCAGCAGCCCGTCCGGCCAGCCGAACACCGGGGAGCTGTTTTTT.

The V gene is TRBV2, the J gene TRBJ1-2; perhaps TRBD1 as D (5 bases). Germline V gives CDR1 SNHLY, CDR2 FYNNEI. Trimming removed 5 bases at V and 0 bases at J, with 16 bases between. This CDR3 region has 16 residues. CDR3 in DNA: TGTGCCAGCAGTCCCACTCTAAGGGGAACTAACTATGGCTACACCTTC. Translating gives CASSPTLRGTNYGYTF.

The chain recombines TRBV5-5 with TRBJ1-1; D ambiguous. The CDR3 runs to 14 residues. Germline CDR1 is SGHKS and CDR2 is YYEKEE (reference sequence). The V and J ends lost 0 bases and 1 base respectively, with 7 bases between them. CDR3 in amino acids: CASSLESWNTEAFF. The CDR3 DNA reads as TGTGCCAGCAGCTTGGAATCGTGGAACACTGAAGCTTTCTTT.

The chain carries TRBV28 and TRBJ2-1; D may be TRBD1 (6 bases). The V and J ends lost 5 bases and 9 bases respectively, with 11 bases between them. Germline V CDR1 and CDR2: MDHEN, SYDVKM. This CDR3 is 12 amino acids long. In DNA, the CDR3 is TGTGCCAGCAGTGAACTGACAGGTGAGCAGTTCTTC. This sequence encodes CASSELTGEQFF.

This chain joins TRBV10-3 and TRBJ2-1; perhaps TRBD2 as D (5 bases). Germline assignment: CDR1 ENHRY and CDR2 SYGVKD. This CDR3 is built from 18 residues. Trimming cost V 3 bases and J 2 bases, with 20 bases left between them. Written as DNA, the CDR3 is TGTGCCATCAGTGATGAGGGTTCCCAATCCCTAGCCTACAATGAGCAGTTCTTC. Translation gives CAISDEGSQSLAYNEQFF.

The chain is built from TRBV6-1 and TRBJ1-5; D not resolved. CDR1 and CDR2 from the germline V gene are MNHNS and SASEGT. The CDR3 length is 17 residues. V was clipped by 2 bases and J by 0 bases, with 14 bases between them. CDR3 residues: CASSEYVRLTSNQPQHF. CDR3 nucleotides: TGTGCCAGCAGTGAATATGTCAGATTAACTAGCAATCAGCCCCAGCATTTT.

The chain carries TRBV10-1 and TRBJ1-4; 10 bases are shared with TRBD1. Germline V lookup: CDR1 WNHNN, CDR2 SYGVQD (reference sequence). The CDR3 length is 14 residues. The J segment lost 5 bases and the V segment lost 5 bases, leaving 2 bases of the junction unmatched. The CDR3 is CASSPGQGNEKLFF. DNA for the CDR3: TGCGCCAGCAGTCCGGGACAGGGGAATGAAAAACTGTTTTTT.

The chain combines TRBV5-6 with TRBJ1-2; D might be TRBD1 (5 bases). Trimming cost V 1 base and J 6 bases, with 13 bases left between them. Looked up from germline, CDR1 is SGHDT and CDR2 is YYEEEE. The CDR3 extends over 14 amino acids. The CDR3 bases are TGTGCCAGCAGCTTGACAGGAGGGATGGATGGCTACACCTTC. This gives the protein CASSLTGGMDGYTF. Full variable domain (remainder filled in from reference TRBV5-6 and TRBJ1-2): DAGVTQSPTHLIKTRGQQVTLRCSPKSGHDTVSWYQQALGQGPQFIFQYYEEEERQRGNFPDRFSGHQFPNYSSELNVNALLLGDSALYLCASSLTGGMDGYTFGSGTRLTVV.

The chain uses TRBV5-1 and TRBJ1-1; possible D gene TRBD1, 5 bases. This CDR3 has 13 residues. The germline CDR1 and CDR2 sequences are SGHRS and YFSETQ. V was cut by 1 base and J by 4 bases, with 8 bases left in between. CDR3 residues: CASSLSGGTEAFF. In nucleotides, the CDR3 is TGCGCCAGCAGCTTGAGTGGGGGCACTGAAGCTTTCTTT. The whole variable domain, remainder taken from reference TRBV5-1 and TRBJ1-1, is KAGVTQTPRYLIKTRGQQVTLSCSPISGHRSVSWYQQTPGQGLQFLFEYFSETQRNKGNFPGRFSGRQFSNSRSEMNVSTLELGDSALYLCASSLSGGTEAFFGQGTRLTVV.

The chain joins TRBV5-4 to TRBJ1-6; 9 nucleotides match TRBD1. Germline values: CDR1 SGHNT, CDR2 YYREEE (reference sequence). The V and J ends lost 0 bases and 7 bases, in that order; junction bases with no gene match: 2. The CDR3 covers 15 residues. The CDR3 DNA is TGTGCCAGCAGCTTGGACAGGGGGCGGAATTCACCCCTCCACTTT. Encoded protein: CASSLDRGRNSPLHF.

The chain uses TRBV7-9 and TRBJ1-4; D remains ambiguous. Germline V gene data show CDR1 as SEHNR and CDR2 as FQNEAQ (reference sequence). The CDR3 has 13 amino acids. Trimming took off 2 bases at V and 11 bases at J, with 12 bases between the two ends. The CDR3 DNA reads as TGTGCCAGCAGCTTATTAGTGGTCGACAAACTGTTTTTT. It yields the protein CASSLLVVDKLFF.

The V call is TRBV7-3, the J call TRBJ1-1; 7 bases agree with TRBD1. CDR3 length: 15 amino acids. V trimming: 3 bases; J trimming: 4 bases; junction bases outside the gene matches: 8. Germline CDR1 reads SGHTA; CDR2 reads FQGTGA. The CDR3 DNA sequence: TGTGCCAGCAGCTTTAAGGGCAGGGGGGCCACTGAAGCTTTCTTT. Translating gives CASSFKGRGATEAFF.